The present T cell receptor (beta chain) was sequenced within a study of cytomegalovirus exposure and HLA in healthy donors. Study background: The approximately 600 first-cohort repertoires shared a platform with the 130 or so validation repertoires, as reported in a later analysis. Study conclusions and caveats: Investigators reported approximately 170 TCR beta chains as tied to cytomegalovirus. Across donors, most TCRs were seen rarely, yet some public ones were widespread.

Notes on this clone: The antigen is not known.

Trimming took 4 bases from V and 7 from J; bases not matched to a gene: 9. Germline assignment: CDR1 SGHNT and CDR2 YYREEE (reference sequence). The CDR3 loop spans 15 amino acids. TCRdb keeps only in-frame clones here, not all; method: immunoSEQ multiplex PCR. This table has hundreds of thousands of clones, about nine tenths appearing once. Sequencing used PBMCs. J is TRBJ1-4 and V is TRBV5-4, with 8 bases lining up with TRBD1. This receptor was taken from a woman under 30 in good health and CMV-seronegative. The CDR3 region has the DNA TGTGCCAGCAGCCCACGACAGGGGCAAATTGAAAAACTGTTTTTT. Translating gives CASSPRQGQIEKLFF.